This T cell receptor (beta chain) was captured by sequencing in a study of shared clonotypes between healthy human individuals. Study overall: A couple of women and a few men aged 18 to 49 made up the donors. Each donor's CD4 naive and CD4 memory cells filled three plates apiece, CD8 naive two, and CD8 memory one.

This CDR3 is 14 amino acids long. Trimming at V came to 3 bases and at J to 8 bases, leaving 8 bases not matched to a gene. Germline assignment: CDR1 KGHSH and CDR2 LQKENI. An even split of each subset's genomic DNA across several immunoSEQ plates was performed. The method was immunoSEQ multiplex PCR; TCRdb's version includes in-frame clones alone and lacks a portion of them. This sample yields just over 95,000 clones, of which 67% are seen a single time; 45% belongs to the top ten. CD45RO+ cells plus CCR7-negative CD45RA+ TemRA cells formed CD8 memory. The rearrangement joins TRBV18 to TRBJ1-2, with TRBD1 identical over 8 bases. Sequencing used memory CD8+ T cells sorted from blood. Subset noted: CD45RO+ cells pooled with CCR7-negative TemRA cells. This clonotype was obtained from a man aged 25 to 40 in good health. CDR3 DNA: TGTGCCAGCTCACCCCCCCGCGACAGGGGAGGCTACACCTTC. This gives the protein CASSPPRDRGGYTF.